This T cell receptor (beta chain) was observed in a study of vaccination and CD4 T cells after COVID-19. Study results and caveats: Sampling was limited to relatively few convalescent patients, with no early post-infection timepoints studied.

MiXCR was run by TCRdb on the PCR reads, yielding one entry per CDR3 protein. Of approximately 19,000 distinct CDR3 sequences listed, about three fifths are singletons. V lost 0 bases, J lost 1 base, and 4 bases stayed unmatched. There are 16 residues in the CDR3. Germline assignment: CDR1 DFQATT and CDR2 SNEGSKA (reference sequence). Points on this clonotype: What it recognizes is unknown.

The chain has TRBV20-1 and TRBJ2-2; 8 nucleotides match TRBD1. The receptor was isolated from a human donor who had recovered from COVID-19. The sample consisted of CD4+ T cells from blood, taken after SARS-CoV-2 vaccination. The CDR3 is CSARDPGQGNTGELFF. The CDR3 region has the DNA TGCAGTGCTAGAGACCCCGGACAGGGGAACACCGGGGAGCTGTTTTTT.